This TCR beta chain was identified during a study of T cell changes during pregnancy in multiple sclerosis. The CDR3 length is 16 residues. CDR1 and CDR2 from the germline V gene are SGDLS and YYNGEE. J gave up 3 bases and V 3 bases, and 10 bases lay outside the gene matches. Method: immunoSEQ multiplex PCR; TCRdb's copy keeps in-frame clones and lacks some. The top ten clones hold more than 1.5% of a sample with around 100,000 clones, roughly 90% of them seen once. The V and J genes are TRBV9 and TRBJ2-7; 9 positions agree with TRBD1. The starting material was peripheral blood, obtained in the third trimester of pregnancy. The sequence was collected from a female donor with multiple sclerosis, enrolled in a pregnancy study. CDR3 residues: CASSEDHGTGFYEQYF. The CDR3 DNA sequence: TGTGCCAGCAGCGAGGATCACGGGACAGGGTTCTACGAGCAGTACTTC.